This section outlines one T cell receptor (beta chain) sequence together with its context. This CDR3 spans 13 amino acids. Germline CDR1 and CDR2: PRHDT and FYEKMQ (reference sequence). Trimming took 5 bases from V and 4 from J, leaving 10 bases between them. This sample is drawn from a study of blood T cell repertoires in COVID-19. Sequenced by immunoSEQ multiplex PCR; TCRdb stores in-frame clones only, minus some. The data show 90,000 to 110,000 clones, 60% to 85% seen once. This TCR came from a human donor in a cohort sampled during active or convalescent COVID-19. This sequence joins TRBV13 and TRBJ2-3; weak D call: TRBD1 (6 bases). Sequencing used peripheral blood. Here the CDR3 DNA reads TGTGCCAGCAGCGGGGGCCCCCCAGATACGCAGTATTTT. It specifies CASSGGPPDTQYF.